The 18 T cell receptor beta chains given below trace back to one sample, sequenced in a study of Graves' ophthalmopathy and Graves' hyperthyroidism. Amplification from RNA transcripts yielded the TCR beta CDR3 regions. In the first round, RT-PCR was carried out with HTBI primers, and a multiplex PCR formed the second round. TCRdb re-called the multiplex PCR reads with MiXCR, one entry per CDR3 protein. The sample records hundreds of thousands of distinct CDR3 sequences, over 20% being singletons. The source material was peripheral blood. The receptors come from a woman younger than 30 with stable Graves' hyperthyroidism. Some clones in this sample may be carry-over from other donors' samples.

Many counts were recorded for this clonotype. The chain carries TRBV20-1 and TRBJ2-7; no firm D call. The CDR3 covers 12 residues. Germline assignment: CDR1 DFQATT and CDR2 SNEGSKA (reference sequence). V was cut by 2 bases and J by 6 bases, with 11 bases left in between. The chain's CDR3 is CSARLRTGEQYF. The DNA of the CDR3 is TGCAGTGCTAGACTGCGGACGGGCGAGCAGTACTTC.

The rearrangement links TRBV20-1 to TRBJ2-5; 7 nucleotides match TRBD2. CDR3 length: 14 residues. V dropped 1 base and J dropped 5; count of bases not matched to a gene: 7. Per the germline V gene, CDR1 is DFQATT and CDR2 is SNEGSKA (reference sequence). The CDR3 nucleotides read TGCAGTGCTAGAGGAGCGGGATTTGCCGAGACCCAGTACTTC. Amino acid sequence: CSARGAGFAETQYF.

This clonotype was found a few times. The J gene is TRBJ2-7, the V gene TRBV4-3; D is unresolved. Germline V gene data show CDR1 as LGHNA and CDR2 as YSLEER. This CDR3 spans 15 amino acids. V was pared by 2 bases and J by 3 bases, with 14 bases between. CDR3 region: CASSQSVVQDYEQYF. DNA of the CDR3: TGCGCCAGCAGCCAATCAGTGGTTCAGGACTACGAGCAGTACTTC.

This clonotype came up many times. The V gene is TRBV20-1, the J gene TRBJ1-5, with D unresolved. CDR1 and CDR2 (germline): DFQATT, SNEGSKA (reference sequence). V gave up 1 base and J gave up 7 bases, with 14 bases separating them. This CDR3 region has 14 residues. The CDR3 DNA reads TGCAGTGCTAGAGCGGGTAGTTTTAGACAGCCCCAGCATTTT. As protein: CSARAGSFRQPQHF.

The sample holds many counts of this clonotype. The chain carries TRBV19 and TRBJ1-1; D gene ambiguous. V was clipped by 5 bases and J by 0 bases, with 10 bases between them. CDR3 length equals 14 residues. Germline CDR1 LNHDA, CDR2 SQIVND (reference sequence). The CDR3: CASSEHTLNTEAFF. The DNA for the CDR3 is TGTGCCAGTAGTGAGCATACCTTGAACACTGAAGCTTTCTTT.

On this clonotype itself: Since a much larger clone is just one base distant, this may be a read error. The chain uses TRBV7-6 and TRBJ2-5; the D call may be TRBD1 or TRBD2 (5 bases each). This CDR3 comprises 14 residues. Germline CDR1 SGHVS, CDR2 FNYEAQ. Written as DNA, the CDR3 is TGTGCCAGCAGCTTACGGGGCGCGGTAGAGACCAAGTACTTC. Protein: CASSLRGAVETKYF.

This clonotype was detected a few times. V gene TRBV6-1 combines with J gene TRBJ1-3; TRBD1 aligns across 9 bases. The V segment lost 6 bases and the J segment 7 bases; nucleotides outside the gene matches: 13. Germline values: CDR1 MNHNS, CDR2 SASEGT. This CDR3 comprises 16 residues. The CDR3 protein is CASSSDFRTGVNTIYF. For the CDR3, the DNA is TGTGCCAGCAGCTCTGATTTTCGGACAGGGGTGAACACCATATATTTT.

The CDR3 DNA reads TGTGCCAGCAGTCCCACGGGGGGCGCAGGGTTAAGGAACGGCTACACCTTC. This sequence encodes CASSPTGGAGLRNGYTF. The rearrangement joins TRBV12-3 or TRBV12-4 to TRBJ1-2, with TRBD1 as a possible D gene (6 bases). V was pared by 5 bases and J by 8 bases, with 27 bases between. The CDR3 loop spans 17 amino acids.

This clonotype appeared many times. The CDR3 region has the DNA TGTGCCAGCAGTTCCGAATTGGTCAAGAAAGAGACCCAGTACTTC. Amino acids: CASSSELVKKETQYF. The rearrangement uses TRBV28 and TRBJ2-5; D is uncertain. This CDR3 has 15 amino acids. Germline lookup yields CDR1 MDHEN and CDR2 SYDVKM. V lost 4 bases and J 3 bases, leaving 15 bases between the germline ends.

This clonotype appeared many times. The rearrangement links TRBV2 to TRBJ2-7; D may be TRBD1 or TRBD2 (5 bases each). The CDR3 runs to 13 residues. Germline V lookup: CDR1 SNHLY, CDR2 FYNNEI. The V end lost 8 bases, the J end lost 0 bases, and 11 bases lay between the germline ends. As DNA, the CDR3 is TGTGCCAGCGTGGGGGTGGACTCCTACGAGCAGTACTTC. Amino acids: CASVGVDSYEQYF.

Only one count was recorded for this clonotype. The chain is built from TRBV25-1 and TRBJ2-5, with 8 bases that match TRBD2. The CDR3 runs 16 residues. Per the germline V gene, CDR1 is MGHDK and CDR2 is SYGVNS. The junction had 8 bases not matched to a gene; V was cut back by 0 bases and J by 5 bases. DNA of the CDR3: TGTGCCAGCAGTGAATACAGGCCTAGCGGGTACGAGACCCAGTACTTC. It is translated as CASSEYRPSGYETQYF.

This chain joins TRBV13 and TRBJ2-2; 9 bases align to TRBD1. The CDR3 is 18 amino acids. V was pared by 5 bases and J by 0 bases, with 10 bases of the junction left unmatched. Looked up from germline, CDR1 is PRHDT and CDR2 is FYEKMQ (reference sequence). The CDR3 spells CASSPRDRDFPNTGELFF. The CDR3 coding sequence is TGTGCCAGCAGCCCCCGGGACAGGGATTTTCCGAACACCGGGGAGCTGTTTTTT.

V and J are TRBV20-1 and TRBJ1-5; D possibly corresponds to TRBD1 (5 bases). The CDR3 extends over 12 amino acids. Trimming shortened V by 5 bases and J by 6 bases, and 11 bases separated the two germline ends. CDR1 and CDR2 (germline): DFQATT, SNEGSKA (reference sequence). DNA for the CDR3: TGCAGTGCTGGCCGGGGCGGTCAGCCCCAGCATTTT. Protein: CSAGRGGQPQHF.

The chain combines TRBV7-6 with TRBJ2-7, with a weak D call TRBD1 (5 bases). CDR1 and CDR2 (germline): SGHVS, FNYEAQ. Between the trimmed V and J ends, which lost 5 bases and 5 bases, there was a span of 16 bases. CDR3 size: 14 residues. The CDR3: CASSPHLGADEQYF. CDR3 sequence (DNA): TGTGCCAGCAGCCCCCATCTTGGGGCAGACGAGCAGTACTTC. Based on the CDR3 plus reference TRBV7-6 and TRBJ2-7, the full variable domain is GAGVSQSPRYKVTKRGQDVALRCDPISGHVSLYWYRQALGQGPEFLTYFNYEAQQDKSGLPNDRFSAERPEGSISTLTIQRTEQRDSAMYRCASSPHLGADEQYFGPGTRLTVT.

This clonotype was recorded at least ten times. The chain is built from TRBV6-2 or TRBV6-3 and TRBJ2-3, with 11 positions matching TRBD1. Germline assignment: CDR1 MNHEY and CDR2 SVGEGT. V lost 6 bases and J lost 8; bases outside the gene matches: 4. The CDR3 runs to 13 residues. The CDR3 DNA reads as TGTGCCAGCAGGGGACAGGGGGACCCTACGCAGTATTTT. Its protein product is CASRGQGDPTQYF.

This chain joins TRBV12-3 or TRBV12-4 and TRBJ2-7, with 11 bases that match TRBD2. The CDR3 totals 18 residues. Trimming removed 4 bases from V and 0 bases from J; junction bases left unmatched: 11. The CDR3 DNA follows: TGTGCCAGCAGTTCCTACTCTACTAGCGGGGGTTACTCCTACGAGCAGTACTTC. Protein: CASSSYSTSGGYSYEQYF.

Ten or more counts support this clonotype. This chain uses TRBV24-1 with TRBJ2-7; D call uncertain. Germline-derived CDR1 and CDR2 are KGHDR and SFDVKD. The CDR3 runs 12 residues. V lost 2 bases and J 3 bases, leaving 4 bases between the germline ends. The CDR3 nucleotides read TGTGCCACCAGTGATTCCCTCTACGAGCAGTACTTC. Translating it yields CATSDSLYEQYF.

Many counts were recorded for this clonotype. The CDR3 reads CASSLEGAGDTEAFF. The DNA of the CDR3 is TGTGCCAGCAGCTTAGAGGGGGCAGGGGACACTGAAGCTTTCTTT. The V and J genes are TRBV7-9 and TRBJ1-1, with TRBD1 identical over 7 bases. The CDR3 extends over 15 amino acids. With 1 base clipped from V and 3 bases from J, the junction kept 5 bases outside the gene matches. Per the germline V gene, CDR1 is SEHNR and CDR2 is FQNEAQ (reference sequence).